The T cell receptor (beta chain) under discussion was sequenced for a study of T cells in Graves' hyperthyroidism and ophthalmopathy. Ten or more counts support this clonotype. Using RNA transcripts as the source, TCR beta CDR3 regions were amplified. The primer set for the first-round RT-PCR of the TCR CDR3 was HTBI. TCRdb passed the multiplex PCR reads through MiXCR, listing each CDR3 protein once. The data contain 350,000 to 450,000 distinct CDR3 sequences, approximately 15% of them singletons. Trimming removed 6 bases from V and 0 bases from J, with 2 bases in between. This CDR3 contains 10 residues. Germline lookup yields CDR1 SQVTM and CDR2 ANQGSEA.

What was sequenced was blood. This chain joins TRBV29-1 and TRBJ1-1; D is unclear. This TCR came from a woman aged 55 to 70 with Graves' hyperthyroidism. Written as DNA, the CDR3 is TGCAGCGTCGTGAACACTGAAGCTTTCTTT. This gives the protein CSVVNTEAFF.